This entry lists 25 T cell receptor beta chains sequenced from one sample in a study of regulatory T cells in long-lasting Graves disease. Time point in this sample: newly diagnosed GD, antithyroid drugs for less than 3 months. TCR sequences were obtained from RNA taken from PBMCs. Building the TCR beta libraries relied on iRepertoire HTBI primers, and CDR3 regions underwent Arm-PCR. TCRdb passed the multiplex PCR reads through MiXCR, listing each CDR3 protein once. The table records approximately 250,000 distinct CDR3 sequences, around 20% of them present only once. The specimen comprised peripheral blood mononuclear cells (PBMCs), sampled at new diagnosis, from a patient treated with antithyroid drugs. The receptor source for this set is a female donor with Graves disease.

V and J are TRBV15 and TRBJ2-3; unclear D gene. This CDR3 has 17 residues. Germline assignment: CDR1 LNHNV and CDR2 YYDKDF (reference sequence). V was pared by 1 base and J by 0 bases, with 14 bases between. In DNA, the CDR3 is TGTGCCACCAGCAGAGCAGGCGTCCGAATAAGCACAGATACGCAGTATTTT. This sequence encodes CATSRAGVRISTDTQYF.

This clonotype was observed many times. This chain joins TRBV24-1 and TRBJ2-3; 9 bases align to TRBD1. CDR3 length: 15 residues. With 9 bases clipped from V and 4 bases from J, the junction kept 10 bases outside the gene matches. The germline CDR1 and CDR2 sequences are KGHDR and SFDVKD. The chain's CDR3 is CATAGWGQGADTQYF. In nucleotides, the CDR3 is TGTGCCACCGCCGGTTGGGGACAGGGCGCAGATACGCAGTATTTT.

This clonotype was observed a handful of times. A clone one base away is much larger, so this may be a read error. The rearrangement links TRBV11-3 to TRBJ2-5; no clear D gene. Germline V gives CDR1 SGHNT, CDR2 YENEEA. This CDR3 is 13 amino acids long. The CDR3 reads CASSLYSQGTQYF. DNA of the CDR3: TGTGCCAGCAGCTTATACAGCCAAGGGACCCAGTACTTC. The whole variable domain, filled in from reference TRBV11-3 and TRBJ2-5, reads EAGVVQSPRYKIIEKKQPVAFWCNPISGHNTLYWYLQNLGQGPELLIRYENEEAVDDSQLPKDRFSAERLKGVDSTLKIQPAELGDSAVYLCASSLYSQGTQYFGPGTRLLVL.

At least ten counts were recorded for this clonotype. The rearrangement joins TRBV7-2 to TRBJ2-7; the match to TRBD1 covers 11 bases. CDR3 length: 15 residues. Germline V gene sequence: CDR1 SGHTA, CDR2 FQGNSA. V was clipped by 4 bases and J by 3 bases; unmatched bases: 5. In nucleotides, the CDR3 is TGTGCCAGCAGCTCTGGACAGGGGGCTGTCTACGAGCAGTACTTC. Residues: CASSSGQGAVYEQYF. Complete variable domain (other parts from reference TRBV7-2 and TRBJ2-7): GAGVSQSPSNKVTEKGKDVELRCDPISGHTALYWYRQSLGQGLEFLIYFQGNSAPDKSGLPSDRFSAERTGGSVSTLTIQRTQQEDSAVYLCASSSGQGAVYEQYFGPGTRLTVT.

This chain joins TRBV6-5 and TRBJ2-1; 14 nucleotides match TRBD2. The CDR3 sequence is 15 residues long. Germline CDR1 is MNHEY and CDR2 is SVGAGI. Trimming took 3 bases from V and 10 from J; bases not matched to a gene: 5. The CDR3 spells CASSYSGLAGDEQFF. CDR3 bases: TGTGCCAGCAGTTATTCGGGACTAGCGGGAGACGAGCAGTTCTTC.

Details on this clonotype: One junction end disagrees with the germline gene, perhaps due to a read error. The genes are TRBV12-3 or TRBV12-4 and TRBJ2-2; D is perhaps TRBD1 or TRBD2 (5 bases each). The CDR3 has 13 amino acids. CDR3 sequence: CASTDQGTGELLF. Here the CDR3 DNA reads TGTGCCAGCACCGATCAGGGTACCGGGGAGCTGCTTTTT.

The chain joins TRBV7-3 to TRBJ1-2; D perhaps matches TRBD1 (6 bases). V was shortened by 0 bases and J by 4 bases, with 9 bases between the two germline ends. This CDR3 has 14 residues. Germline CDR1 and CDR2: SGHTA and FQGTGA. The CDR3 nucleotides read TGTGCCAGCAGCTTAACCTGGGGGCTCTATGGCTACACCTTC. Residues: CASSLTWGLYGYTF.

This clonotype was counted ten times or more. J is TRBJ1-3 and V is TRBV18; 7 positions agree with TRBD1. In germline, CDR1 is KGHSH, CDR2 LQKENI. CDR3 length equals 17 residues. V was clipped by 1 base and J by 0 bases; unmatched bases: 6. CDR3 protein: CASSPLPGQRSGNTIYF. For the CDR3, the DNA is TGTGCCAGCTCACCACTCCCGGGACAGCGCTCTGGAAACACCATATATTTT. Combining the CDR3 with reference TRBV18 and TRBJ1-3 gives the whole variable domain NAGVMQNPRHLVRRRGQEARLRCSPMKGHSHVYWYRQLPEEGLKFMVYLQKENIIDESGMPKERFSAEFPKEGPSILRIQQVVRGDSAAYFCASSPLPGQRSGNTIYFGEGSWLTVV.

In its sample, this clonotype was seen many times. The rearrangement uses TRBV4-1 and TRBJ1-2; 10 nucleotides line up with TRBD1. J was trimmed by 7 bases and V by 6 bases; bases with no gene match: 11. The CDR3 has 15 amino acids. Germline-derived CDR1 and CDR2 are MGHRA and YSYEKL. The CDR3 DNA reads TGCGCCAGCAGAGGAGGACAGGGGGACCCATCTGGCTACACCTTC. Translating gives CASRGGQGDPSGYTF.

This clonotype was counted at least ten times. This rearrangement joins TRBV11-3 to TRBJ1-3; D perhaps matches TRBD1 (6 bases). V was trimmed by 5 bases and J by 1 base, leaving 9 bases between them. Germline CDR1 and CDR2: SGHNT and YENEEA. The CDR3 totals 14 residues. CDR3: CASSQGFSGNTIYF. The CDR3 nucleotides are TGTGCCAGCAGCCAGGGGTTTTCTGGAAACACCATATATTTT.

This clonotype was seen many times. The chain's CDR3 is CAWSVTGAVGSYGYTF. The DNA for the CDR3 is TGTGCCTGGAGTGTAACTGGGGCGGTGGGGTCCTATGGCTACACCTTC. V is TRBV30 and J is TRBJ1-2; weak D call: TRBD1 (5 bases). Germline V CDR1 and CDR2: GTSNPN, SVGIG (reference sequence). The V gene lost 0 bases and the J gene lost 4 bases, with 18 bases spanning the gap. CDR3 size: 16 residues.

This clonotype was detected many times. The chain links TRBV30 to TRBJ2-1; D perhaps matches TRBD2 (6 bases). The V and J ends lost 4 bases and 2 bases respectively, with 9 bases between them. Per the germline V gene, CDR1 is GTSNPN and CDR2 is SVGIG (reference sequence). The CDR3 runs 13 residues. The CDR3 DNA is TGTGCCTGGACTGCGGGAACCTACAATGAGCAGTTCTTC. This codes for CAWTAGTYNEQFF.

This clonotype showed up many times. J is TRBJ1-1 and V is TRBV20-1; D uncertain. The CDR3 runs 14 residues. V dropped 5 bases and J dropped 3 bases, with 16 bases sitting between them. From germline, CDR1 is DFQATT and CDR2 SNEGSKA (reference sequence). The CDR3 region has the DNA TGCAGTGCTCCTTCTCGGGTGGTGTACACTGAAGCTTTCTTT. Translation: CSAPSRVVYTEAFF.

This clonotype showed up many times. This rearrangement joins TRBV18 to TRBJ2-5; 7 bases are shared with TRBD2. The CDR3 covers 15 residues. CDR1 is KGHSH, CDR2 LQKENI, per germline. Losses at the gene ends were 3 bases for V and 5 bases for J; bases not matched to a gene: 9. This CDR3 is CASSPVLGLGETQYF. CDR3 in DNA: TGTGCCAGCTCACCGGTACTAGGACTAGGGGAGACCCAGTACTTC.

This clonotype was detected many times. This chain joins TRBV12-3 or TRBV12-4 and TRBJ2-7, with D possibly matching TRBD1 (6 bases). The length of the CDR3 is 12 residues. V lost 6 bases and J 2 bases, leaving 8 bases between the germline ends. This CDR3 reads CASSPGAYEQYF. The CDR3 DNA sequence: TGTGCCAGCAGCCCAGGGGCCTACGAGCAGTACTTC.

This clonotype was seen ten or more times. The chain uses TRBV30 and TRBJ1-2; D is unclear. The CDR3 runs 12 residues. Trimming stripped 1 base from V and 4 bases from J, with 7 bases between. Germline values: CDR1 GTSNPN, CDR2 SVGIG (reference sequence). The CDR3 here is CAWSGNSYGYTF. CDR3 coding DNA: TGTGCCTGGAGTGGTAACAGCTATGGCTACACCTTC.

This clonotype appeared many times. This chain joins TRBV11-3 and TRBJ2-7; D not resolved. The CDR3 extends over 14 amino acids. CDR1 is SGHNT and CDR2 is YENEEA in the germline V gene. The V gene lost 4 bases and the J gene lost 4 bases, with 14 bases spanning the gap. The CDR3 DNA follows: TGTGCCAGCAGCTCTCGGACGAGCACATACGAGCAGTACTTC. Residues: CASSSRTSTYEQYF.

This clonotype has at least ten counts. J is TRBJ2-3 and V is TRBV24-1, with 8 bases matching TRBD1. V shed 4 bases and J 2 bases; nucleotides not matched to a gene: 13. The germline CDR1 and CDR2 sequences are KGHDR and SFDVKD. This CDR3 is 18 amino acids long. The DNA for the CDR3 is TGTGCCACCAGTGAACAAGGGACAGGTTCCTCCTACACAGATACGCAGTATTTT. This gives the protein CATSEQGTGSSYTDTQYF.

The sample holds many counts of this clonotype. The V call is TRBV9, the J call TRBJ2-7; tentative D call: TRBD1 (5 bases). V dropped 0 bases and J dropped 3 bases, with 13 bases sitting between them. Germline loops: CDR1 SGDLS, CDR2 YYNGEE. This CDR3 is built from 15 residues. Here the CDR3 DNA reads TGTGCCAGCAGCGTAGGAGGTCTAGGGGACTACGAGCAGTACTTC. It specifies CASSVGGLGDYEQYF.

This clonotype was found many times. This chain links TRBV20-1 with TRBJ2-5; D is unresolved. This CDR3 is 15 amino acids long. Trimming pared 0 bases from V and 5 bases from J, leaving 16 bases between. CDR1 is DFQATT and CDR2 is SNEGSKA in the germline V gene (reference sequence). CDR3 DNA: TGCAGTGCTAGAGATATTAAGACGCAGGATGAGACCCAGTACTTC. Protein product: CSARDIKTQDETQYF.

Comments on this clonotype: A single base separates this from a much larger clone, so it may be a read error. The J gene is TRBJ1-1, the V gene TRBV5-1; D is perhaps TRBD1 (5 bases). CDR3 length: 13 amino acids. Looked up from germline, CDR1 is SGHRS and CDR2 is YFSETQ. CDR3 sequence (DNA): TGCGCCGGCAGCTTGGGGCTAGGCACTGAAGCTTTCTTT. As protein: CAGSLGLGTEAFF.

This clonotype has only a few counts. This chain connects TRBV3-1 to TRBJ2-3, with 7 nucleotides matching TRBD1. This CDR3 is built from 16 residues. With 4 bases clipped from V and 0 bases from J, the junction kept 7 bases outside the gene matches. Looked up from germline, CDR1 is LGHDT and CDR2 is YNNKEL (reference sequence). CDR3 in DNA: TGTGCCAGCAGCCGCACGGGACAGCCGAGCACAGATACGCAGTATTTT. Residues: CASSRTGQPSTDTQYF.

This clonotype has at least ten counts. The J gene is TRBJ1-1, the V gene TRBV7-9; D is undetermined. This CDR3 is built from 14 residues. V gave up 5 bases and J gave up 2 bases, with 12 bases separating them. Germline V gives CDR1 SEHNR, CDR2 FQNEAQ (reference sequence). CDR3 nucleotide sequence: TGTGCCAGCAGCCTCTGGTCCGAAAACACTGAAGCTTTCTTT. It codes for CASSLWSENTEAFF.

This clonotype was detected ten times or more. The rearrangement joins TRBV7-3 to TRBJ2-1; D is uncertain. V lost 5 bases to trimming and J lost 8 bases, with 13 bases between them. Per the germline V gene, CDR1 is SGHTA and CDR2 is FQGTGA. This CDR3 contains 13 residues. In DNA, the CDR3 is TGTGCCAGCAGCCGACTGGATTTTGATGAGCAGTTCTTC. This sequence encodes CASSRLDFDEQFF.

The V and J genes are TRBV28 and TRBJ2-7; TRBD1 aligns across 7 bases. The CDR3 runs to 15 residues. Trimming cost V 5 bases and J 2 bases; bases outside gene matches: 9. From germline, CDR1 is MDHEN and CDR2 SYDVKM. This CDR3 reads CASSPTGTVTYEQYF. The CDR3 DNA reads TGTGCCAGCAGTCCGACCGGGACAGTAACCTACGAGCAGTACTTC.